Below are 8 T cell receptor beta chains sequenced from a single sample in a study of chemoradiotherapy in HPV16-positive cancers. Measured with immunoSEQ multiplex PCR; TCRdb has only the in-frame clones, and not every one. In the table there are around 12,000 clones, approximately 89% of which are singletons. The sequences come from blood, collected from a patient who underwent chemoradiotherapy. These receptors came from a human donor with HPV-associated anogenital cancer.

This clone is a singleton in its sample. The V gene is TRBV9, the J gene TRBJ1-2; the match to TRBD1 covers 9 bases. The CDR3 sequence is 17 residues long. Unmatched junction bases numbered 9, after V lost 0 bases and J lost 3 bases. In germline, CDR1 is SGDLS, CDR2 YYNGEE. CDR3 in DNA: TGTGCCAGCAGCGTAGCCCCCGGGACAGGGAGAGACTATGGCTACACCTTC. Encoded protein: CASSVAPGTGRDYGYTF.

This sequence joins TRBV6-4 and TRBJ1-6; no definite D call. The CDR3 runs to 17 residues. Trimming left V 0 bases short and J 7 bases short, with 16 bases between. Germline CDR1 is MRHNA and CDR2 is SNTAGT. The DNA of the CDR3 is TGTGCCAGCAGTGACTCGGCGGAGAGGGCTCGCAATTCACCCCTCCACTTT. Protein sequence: CASSDSAERARNSPLHF.

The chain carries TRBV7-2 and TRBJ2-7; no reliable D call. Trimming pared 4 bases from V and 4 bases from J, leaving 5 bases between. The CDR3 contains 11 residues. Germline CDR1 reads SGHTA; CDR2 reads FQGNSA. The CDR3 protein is CASSSLYEQYF. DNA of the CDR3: TGTGCCAGCAGCTCCCTTTACGAGCAGTACTTC.

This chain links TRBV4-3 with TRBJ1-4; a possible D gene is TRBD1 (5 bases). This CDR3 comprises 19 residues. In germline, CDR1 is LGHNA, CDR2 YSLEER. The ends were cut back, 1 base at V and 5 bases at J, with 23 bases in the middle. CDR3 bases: TGCGCCAGCAGCCAAGTTCTTGCGACGAGGGGCAGCGAAAATGAAAAACTGTTTTTT. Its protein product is CASSQVLATRGSENEKLFF.

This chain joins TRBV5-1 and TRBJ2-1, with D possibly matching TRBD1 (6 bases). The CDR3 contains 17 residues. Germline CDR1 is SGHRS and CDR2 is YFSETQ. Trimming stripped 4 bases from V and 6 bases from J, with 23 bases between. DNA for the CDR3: TGCGCCAGCAGCCGAACCCGAGGACAGCGGAGCCTCAATGAGCAGTTCTTC. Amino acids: CASSRTRGQRSLNEQFF.

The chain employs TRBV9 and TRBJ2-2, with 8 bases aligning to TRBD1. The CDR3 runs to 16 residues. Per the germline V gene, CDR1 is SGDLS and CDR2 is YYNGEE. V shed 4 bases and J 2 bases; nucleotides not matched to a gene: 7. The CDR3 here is CASSPRQGSNTGELFF. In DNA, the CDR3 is TGTGCCAGCAGCCCCCGACAGGGGTCTAACACCGGGGAGCTGTTTTTT.

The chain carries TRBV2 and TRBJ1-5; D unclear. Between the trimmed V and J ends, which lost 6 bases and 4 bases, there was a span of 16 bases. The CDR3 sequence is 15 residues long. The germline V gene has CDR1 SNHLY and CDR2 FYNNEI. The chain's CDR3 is CASRAIGGQNQPQHF. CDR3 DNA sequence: TGTGCCAGCAGGGCGATTGGCGGGCAAAATCAGCCCCAGCATTTT.

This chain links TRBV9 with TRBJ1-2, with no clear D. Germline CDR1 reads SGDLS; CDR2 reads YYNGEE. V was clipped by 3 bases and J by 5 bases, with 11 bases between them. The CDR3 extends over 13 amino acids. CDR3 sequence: CASSAAGNYGYTF. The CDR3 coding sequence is TGTGCCAGCAGCGCCGCCGGGAATTATGGCTACACCTTC.